This is a list of T cell receptor beta chains from one sample in a study of PD-1 blockade in mismatch repair-deficient tumors. Data came from immunoSEQ multiplex PCR; TCRdb stores just in-frame clones and leaves some out. The data show 80,000 to 100,000 clones, over 70% seen once. Material: peripheral blood, obtained 12 weeks after starting pembrolizumab. Receptor source: an adult with mismatch repair-deficient cancer. Each CDR3 is given with its conserved first and last residue. Each record gives: D gene, clone size, CDR3 length, V gene, J gene, CDR3 DNA, CDR3 protein. A D gene is named only where the DNA matches it firmly. Size is stated for part of the rows, as once, few or many counts, or as a class when the clone is expanded.

D: TRBD2
size: NA
length: 14
V: TRBV5-1
J: TRBJ2-7
DNA: TGCGCCAGCAGCTTGACTAGCGGGAGTTACGAGCAGTACTTC
CDR3: CASSLTSGSYEQYF

D: NA
size: NA
length: 13
V: TRBV6-5
J: TRBJ2-1
DNA: TGTGCCAGCAGTTGGGGGATGGAAAATGAGCAGTTCTTC
CDR3: CASSWGMENEQFF

D: TRBD1
size: NA
length: 15
V: TRBV19
J: TRBJ2-1
DNA: TGTGCCAGTACCAAGGCCGGCAGGGGGCAAAATGAGCAGTTCTTC
CDR3: CASTKAGRGQNEQFF

D: NA
size: NA
length: 14
V: TRBV19
J: TRBJ2-7
DNA: TGTGCCAGTAGTAAGGGGGACATCATCCACGAGCAGTACTTC
CDR3: CASSKGDIIHEQYF

D: TRBD2
size: NA
length: 15
V: TRBV7-2
J: TRBJ2-1
DNA: TGTGCCAGCAGCTTAGAGGCGGGAGAAGCGAATGAGCAGTTCTTC
CDR3: CASSLEAGEANEQFF

D: NA
size: NA
length: 14
V: TRBV10-3
J: TRBJ2-5
DNA: TGTGCCATCAGTGAGGGTCGTGGGCAAGAGACCCAGTACTTC
CDR3: CAISEGRGQETQYF

D: TRBD1
size: NA
length: 15
V: TRBV28
J: TRBJ2-7
DNA: TGTGCCAGCAGCACCAGGACGGACAGGGGGTACGAGCAGTACTTC
CDR3: CASSTRTDRGYEQYF

D: NA
size: NA
length: 16
V: TRBV29-1
J: TRBJ1-5
DNA: TGCAGCGTCGCTCTCCCGGGTGGGGGTCGAAATCAGCCCCAGCATTTT
CDR3: CSVALPGGGRNQPQHF

D: TRBD2
size: once
length: 17
V: TRBV5-1
J: TRBJ2-7
DNA: TGCGCCAGCAGCTTACACCAGACTAGCCCTTCGAGCTACGAGCAGTACTTC
CDR3: CASSLHQTSPSSYEQYF

D: NA
size: few
length: 14
V: TRBV7-2
J: TRBJ2-3
DNA: TGTGCCAGCAGCCCCAGACCGAGTTTGGATACGCAGTATTTT
CDR3: CASSPRPSLDTQYF

D: NA
size: NA
length: 21
V: TRBV21-1
J: TRBJ1-5
DNA: TGTGCCAGCAGGAGAACTTTCCGGGACAGGGACCGGGGGAATAGCAATCAGCCCCAGCATTTT
CDR3: CASRRTFRDRDRGNSNQPQHF

D: TRBD2
size: NA
length: 18
V: TRBV7-2
J: TRBJ2-3
DNA: TGTGCCAGCAGCCCCTCCGGGACTAGCGGAGGTGGGTGGGGTACGCAGTATTTT
CDR3: CASSPSGTSGGGWGTQYF

D: NA
size: NA
length: 13
V: TRBV6-1
J: TRBJ1-1
DNA: TGTGCCAGCTGGCGGAGGGGCCAGGGTGAAGCTTTCTTT
CDR3: CASWRRGQGEAFF

D: TRBD1
size: NA
length: 14
V: TRBV5-4
J: TRBJ2-7
DNA: TGTGCCAGCAGCAGTAGGGACAGGGACCACGAGCAGTACTTC
CDR3: CASSSRDRDHEQYF

D: NA
size: NA
length: 12
V: TRBV6-5
J: TRBJ2-7
DNA: TGTGCCAGCAGTTACGATAACTACGAGCAGTACTTC
CDR3: CASSYDNYEQYF

D: NA
size: NA
length: 13
V: TRBV14
J: TRBJ1-1
DNA: TGTGCCAGCAGCCAAGATCGGGTCTCGGGGGCTTTCTTT
CDR3: CASSQDRVSGAFF

D: NA
size: NA
length: 14
V: TRBV5-1
J: TRBJ2-7
DNA: TGCGCCAGCAGCTTGAATGCAGGCTCCTACGAGCAGTACTTC
CDR3: CASSLNAGSYEQYF

D: NA
size: NA
length: 13
V: TRBV9
J: TRBJ2-7
DNA: TGTGCCAGCAGCGCGACAGGACTATACGAGCAGTACTTC
CDR3: CASSATGLYEQYF

D: NA
size: NA
length: 15
V: TRBV7-6
J: TRBJ2-6
DNA: TGTGCCAGCAGTAATACAGGGTCTGGGGCCAACGTCCTGACTTTC
CDR3: CASSNTGSGANVLTF

D: TRBD2
size: NA
length: 18
V: TRBV28
J: TRBJ2-3
DNA: TGTGCCAGCAGTCTGGGACTAGCGGGAGGGGTGAGCACAGATACGCAGTATTTT
CDR3: CASSLGLAGGVSTDTQYF

D: TRBD2
size: once
length: 16
V: TRBV5-1
J: TRBJ2-2
DNA: TGCGCCAGCAGCTGGCTGAGCGGGAGTTTCACCGGGGAGCTGTTTTTT
CDR3: CASSWLSGSFTGELFF

D: NA
size: NA
length: 14
V: TRBV19
J: TRBJ2-5
DNA: TGTGCCAGCATGTCCTTACTCGTACCGGAGACCCAGTACTTC
CDR3: CASMSLLVPETQYF

D: NA
size: NA
length: 11
V: TRBV29-1
J: TRBJ2-7
DNA: TGCAGCGTCGTACAGACAGGTTCATTCATTTTC
CDR3: CSVVQTGSFIF

D: TRBD1
size: NA
length: 16
V: TRBV9
J: TRBJ1-1
DNA: TGTGCCAGCAGCGTCGGGACAGGGGGCTTTTTAACTGAAGCTTTCTTT
CDR3: CASSVGTGGFLTEAFF

D: NA
size: NA
length: 12
V: TRBV18
J: TRBJ1-5
DNA: TGTGCCAGCTCACCATCGAATCAGCCCCAGCATTTT
CDR3: CASSPSNQPQHF

D: NA
size: NA
length: 14
V: TRBV5-4
J: TRBJ2-7
DNA: TGTGCCAGCAGTCGAACTTCGGACGCCTACGAGCAGTACTTC
CDR3: CASSRTSDAYEQYF

D: NA
size: NA
length: 14
V: TRBV21-1
J: TRBJ2-7
DNA: TGTGCCAGCAGCAAAGAGGGGACAGGGTTTGGGCAGTACTTC
CDR3: CASSKEGTGFGQYF

D: TRBD2
size: once
length: 15
V: TRBV2
J: TRBJ2-2
DNA: TGTGCCAGCAGTGCACTAGCGGGATTGAGCGGGGAGCTGTTTTTT
CDR3: CASSALAGLSGELFF

D: NA
size: NA
length: 13
V: TRBV5-1
J: TRBJ2-3
DNA: TGCGCCAGCAGCTTGACAGGGACAGATACGCAGTATTTT
CDR3: CASSLTGTDTQYF

D: TRBD2
size: NA
length: 15
V: TRBV27
J: TRBJ2-7
DNA: TGTGCCAGCAGTCTTCGGACTAGCGGGAACTACGAGCAGTACTTC
CDR3: CASSLRTSGNYEQYF

D: NA
size: NA
length: 15
V: TRBV12-5
J: TRBJ1-1
DNA: TGTGCTAGTGGTTTGGTAATCTCTCCGAACACTGAAGCTTTCTTT
CDR3: CASGLVISPNTEAFF

D: NA
size: NA
length: 11
V: TRBV30
J: TRBJ1-2
DNA: TGTGCCCTAACGGAGGCTTATGGCTACACCTTC
CDR3: CALTEAYGYTF

D: NA
size: NA
length: 15
V: TRBV9
J: TRBJ2-7
DNA: TGTGCCAGCAGCGTAGGGGCGGCGATCTCCTACGAGCAGTACTTC
CDR3: CASSVGAAISYEQYF

D: NA
size: few
length: 14
V: TRBV13
J: TRBJ1-2
DNA: TGTGCCAGCACCTCCTCCGGGGCTGTCTTTGGCTACACCTTC
CDR3: CASTSSGAVFGYTF

D: TRBD1
size: NA
length: 13
V: TRBV29-1
J: TRBJ2-3
DNA: TGCAGCGTTGAAGAAACAGGGGATAGGGCGCAGTATTTT
CDR3: CSVEETGDRAQYF

D: NA
size: NA
length: 16
V: TRBV5-1
J: TRBJ1-2
DNA: TGCGCCAGCAGCTTGGCCCTGGAAGGGGTTTCCAATGGCTACACCTTC
CDR3: CASSLALEGVSNGYTF

D: NA
size: NA
length: 13
V: TRBV30
J: TRBJ1-3
DNA: TGTGCCTGGAGCGTACAGTCTGGAAACACCATATATTTT
CDR3: CAWSVQSGNTIYF

D: NA
size: NA
length: 19
V: TRBV18
J: TRBJ2-1
DNA: TGTGCCAGCTCACTTGTAGGGGCCGCAAAACGAGCCCTAAACAATGAGCAGTTCTTC
CDR3: CASSLVGAAKRALNNEQFF

D: NA
size: once
length: 15
V: TRBV11-2
J: TRBJ2-7
DNA: TGTGCCAGCAGCTTAAAGCAGGGATACAACTACGAGCAGTACTTC
CDR3: CASSLKQGYNYEQYF

D: NA
size: NA
length: 13
V: TRBV5-1
J: TRBJ1-1
DNA: TGCGCCAGCAGCCAGTCTGGACTCACTGAAGCTTTCTTT
CDR3: CASSQSGLTEAFF